This T cell receptor (beta chain) was observed in a study of response to subunit inactivated influenza vaccine (dated by TCRdb to the late 2010s). For context, the study as a whole: Deep quantitative T cell receptor repertoire profiling was used in the study to track responses to a trivalent subunit inactivated influenza vaccine. Study-wide findings and limitations: The authors proposed that each seasonal influenza vaccination may bring in only a limited number of new T cells.

V is cut back by 2 bases and J by 9 bases, with 3 bases in the junction unmatched. There are 13 amino acids in the CDR3, from cysteine to phenylalanine inclusive. This entry keeps only the CDR3 DNA: 39 bases, framed from base 1. Based on the germline V gene, the CDR1 and CDR2 sequences are MRHNA and SNTAGT. This clonotype was seen only a few times. Its target antigen remains unknown. Qualities for individual bases were not recorded, and no much larger clone is one base off. Libraries were prepared through RT-PCR. The instrument was an Illumina HiSeq 2500. The public reads were run again by TCRdb, first through fastp at Q25 and then through MiXCR, and only productive beta chains were kept. When rows share a CDR3 protein, they turn into one entry using the most common DNA and genes. For this sample the table gives about 800,000 distinct CDR3 sequences, of which over 20% were detected only once. The biggest ten clones account for about 9.4% of the sample.

The chain is assembled from TRBV6-4 and TRBJ2-1; TRBD2 fits 8 bases in the junction. The TCR sequence derives from a man aged 45-60 years who received an inactivated influenza vaccine. Donor details come from another sample of the same person, matched by shared clones. The material was PBMCs from blood, obtained 5 days after vaccination. The CDR3 has the sequence CASSDHSGTEQFF. At the DNA level, the sequence is TGTGCCAGCAGTGACCATAGCGGGACTGAGCAGTTCTTC.